Shown below are 31 T cell receptor beta chains from a single sample sequenced in a study of T cell repertoires in cytomegalovirus infection. TCRdb called the reads again in MiXCR, with one record for every CDR3 protein. The sample has roughly 250,000 distinct CDR3 sequences, 9% to 15% seen once. The sequenced sample consisted of PBMCs. The receptors were sampled from a human donor in good health (CMV status not recorded). Some clones in this sample may be carry-over from other donors' samples.

This chain joins TRBV20-1 and TRBJ2-7, with D perhaps TRBD2 (5 bases). This CDR3 has 12 residues. V lost 3 bases and J 6 bases, leaving 12 bases between the germline ends. Germline CDR1 is DFQATT and CDR2 is SNEGSKA (reference sequence). The DNA of the CDR3 is TGCAGTGCTAGTAGGGAGACGGGCGAGCAGTACTTC. Amino acid sequence: CSASRETGEQYF.

This clonotype was picked up a small number of times. The chain uses TRBV12-3 or TRBV12-4 and TRBJ2-7; perhaps D is TRBD1 or TRBD2 (5 bases each). The CDR3 spans 14 residues. Deletions cut 5 bases from V and 0 bases from J, with 11 bases between. CDR3 residues: CASSRDRFSYEQYF. The DNA for the CDR3 is TGTGCCAGCAGTCGGGACCGTTTCTCCTACGAGCAGTACTTC.

This clonotype was seen only once. V gene TRBV29-1 combines with J gene TRBJ2-5; D is unresolved. From germline, CDR1 is SQVTM and CDR2 ANQGSEA. The CDR3 consists of 12 residues. V lost 6 bases and J lost 4, with 12 bases in between. The CDR3 DNA sequence: TGCAGCGTCACGACGGACGTAGAGACCCAGTACTTC. Protein product: CSVTTDVETQYF.

The rearrangement uses TRBV5-1 and TRBJ1-4; maybe TRBD1 (6 bases). Germline V gives CDR1 SGHRS, CDR2 YFSETQ. This CDR3 is 15 amino acids long. Trimming took off 0 bases at V and 8 bases at J, with 14 bases between the two ends. The CDR3 DNA reads as TGCGCCAGCAGCTTGGTCCCAGGGGTCGCAGAAAAACTGTTTTTT. Translated, it gives CASSLVPGVAEKLFF. Based on the CDR3 plus reference TRBV5-1 and TRBJ1-4, the full variable domain is KAGVTQTPRYLIKTRGQQVTLSCSPISGHRSVSWYQQTPGQGLQFLFEYFSETQRNKGNFPGRFSGRQFSNSRSEMNVSTLELGDSALYLCASSLVPGVAEKLFFGSGTQLSVL.

This clonotype was seen at least ten times. The rearrangement joins TRBV15 to TRBJ1-1, with D maybe TRBD1 (5 bases). The CDR3 is made up of 13 amino acids. V was cut by 9 bases and J by 0 bases, with 11 bases left in between. CDR1 and CDR2 (germline): LNHNV, YYDKDF (reference sequence). The CDR3 loop reads CATADSMNTEAFF. Written as DNA, the CDR3 is TGTGCCACTGCCGACAGCATGAACACTGAAGCTTTCTTT.

The sample holds many counts of this clonotype. This chain uses TRBV7-2 with TRBJ2-7, with D perhaps being TRBD1 or TRBD2 (5 bases each). Germline V lookup: CDR1 SGHTA, CDR2 FQGNSA. This CDR3 region has 14 residues. The V end lost 5 bases, the J end lost 5 bases, and 16 bases lay between the germline ends. DNA of the CDR3: TGTGCCAGCAGCCCGCCGGGACCGACGAACGAGCAGTACTTC. Protein sequence: CASSPPGPTNEQYF.

This clonotype was detected only a few times. This CDR3 is CASSENKGSNTEAFF. In DNA form, the CDR3 reads TGTGCCAGCAGCGAAAACAAAGGGAGTAACACTGAAGCTTTCTTT. V and J are TRBV5-6 and TRBJ1-1; D is unresolved. Deletions cut 4 bases from V and 2 bases from J, with 15 bases between. The CDR3 is 15 residues long. The germline gives CDR1 SGHDT, CDR2 YYEEEE.

This chain links TRBV10-3 with TRBJ1-2, with D possibly matching TRBD1 (6 bases). This CDR3 is built from 13 residues. Trimming cost V 4 bases and J 0 bases, with 6 bases left between them. Germline CDR1 and CDR2: ENHRY and SYGVKD. The CDR3 DNA reads TGTGCCATCAGTGCAGGGGCTAACTATGGCTACACCTTC. Its protein product is CAISAGANYGYTF.

The rearrangement uses TRBV20-1 and TRBJ1-4; D unresolved. The CDR3 covers 13 residues. Trimming shortened V by 6 bases and J by 4 bases, and 12 bases separated the two germline ends. Germline V CDR1 and CDR2: DFQATT, SNEGSKA (reference sequence). DNA for the CDR3: TGCAGTGCGGTAACTCCGAGTAATGAAAAACTGTTTTTT. Protein sequence: CSAVTPSNEKLFF.

This clonotype appeared many times. V gene TRBV5-1 combines with J gene TRBJ1-1; D is unclear. This CDR3 comprises 14 residues. Germline V lookup: CDR1 SGHRS, CDR2 YFSETQ. V gave up 1 base and J gave up 4 bases, with 11 bases separating them. The CDR3 sequence: CASSLIGESTEAFF. The CDR3 bases are TGCGCCAGCAGCTTGATCGGGGAGAGCACTGAAGCTTTCTTT.

A remark on this clonotype: A read error may be the cause here, since a much bigger clone is one base away. This chain links TRBV28 with TRBJ2-3; D perhaps matches TRBD2 (6 bases). This CDR3 is built from 15 residues. From germline, CDR1 is MDHEN and CDR2 SYDVKM. The CDR3, as DNA: TGTGCCAGCAGTCGGGACCGGGGGATAGCAGATACGCAGTCTTTT. This sequence encodes CASSRDRGIADTQSF.

The sample holds a few counts of this clonotype. This chain connects TRBV19 to TRBJ2-1; possible D gene TRBD2, 5 bases. V gave up 9 bases and J gave up 9 bases, with 18 bases separating them. This CDR3 is built from 13 residues. Germline V gene lookup returns CDR1 LNHDA and CDR2 SQIVND (reference sequence). In nucleotides, the CDR3 is TGTGCCAGCGTAGGTCCGGGATTCGGTGAGCAGTTCTTC. Its translation is CASVGPGFGEQFF.

This clonotype has more than one count but fewer than ten. The rearrangement links TRBV12-3 or TRBV12-4 to TRBJ1-5; a weak D match, TRBD1 (5 bases). CDR3 length equals 14 residues. Trimming removed 2 bases from V and 7 bases from J, with 12 bases in between. For the CDR3, the DNA is TGTGCCAGCAGTTTAAGCAGGGAGGAACAGCCCCAGCATTTT. It translates to CASSLSREEQPQHF.

Worth noting for this clonotype: This may arise from a read error, as a much more abundant clone is one base away. CDR3: CAGIGTGRQPQHF. CDR3 in DNA: TGTGCCGGTATCGGGACAGGGAGGCAGCCCCAGCATTTT. The chain uses TRBV19 and TRBJ1-5, with TRBD1 matching over 9 bases. The CDR3 runs to 13 residues. Germline V gene lookup returns CDR1 LNHDA and CDR2 SQIVND (reference sequence). J was trimmed by 7 bases and V by 11 bases; bases with no gene match: 9.

This clonotype was recorded many times. V is TRBV6-1 and J is TRBJ1-1, with TRBD1 matching 7 bases. The CDR3 runs to 16 residues. V trimming: 4 bases; J trimming: 1 base; junction bases outside the gene matches: 9. Germline lookup yields CDR1 MNHNS and CDR2 SASEGT. The CDR3 spells CASSAWGRGGNTEAFF. The CDR3 nucleotides are TGTGCCAGCAGTGCTTGGGGCAGGGGGGGGAACACTGAAGCTTTCTTT.

In its sample, this clonotype was seen many times. This chain uses TRBV28 with TRBJ2-7, with D uncertain. This CDR3 is 12 amino acids long. Germline CDR1 MDHEN, CDR2 SYDVKM. Trimming cost V 3 bases and J 8 bases, with 11 bases left between them. CDR3 in amino acids: CASSFDPVKQYF. CDR3 nucleotides: TGTGCCAGCAGTTTTGACCCGGTAAAGCAGTACTTC.

This clonotype was counted at least ten times. V is TRBV19 and J is TRBJ1-6, with 7 nucleotides matching TRBD1. The J segment lost 10 bases and the V segment lost 5 bases, leaving 8 bases of the junction unmatched. CDR1 and CDR2 (germline): LNHDA, SQIVND (reference sequence). The CDR3 covers 14 residues. CDR3 amino acids: CASSATGAVSPLHF. CDR3 nucleotides: TGTGCCAGTAGTGCAACAGGGGCGGTGTCACCCCTCCACTTT.

The chain carries TRBV5-1 and TRBJ2-7; TRBD2 might be the D (6 bases). The germline V gene encodes CDR1 SGHRS and CDR2 YFSETQ. The CDR3 spans 14 residues. Trimming cost V 6 bases and J 1 base, with 14 bases left between them. In DNA, the CDR3 is TGCGCCAGCAAACGGGAGCAGGCATCCTACGAGCAGTACTTC. The encoded protein is CASKREQASYEQYF.

This clonotype was seen a handful of times. The chain is built from TRBV12-3 or TRBV12-4 and TRBJ2-5, with 7 bases matching TRBD1. V trimming: 7 bases; J trimming: 2 bases; junction bases outside the gene matches: 7. The CDR3 runs to 14 residues. The CDR3 sequence: CASTEDRTQETQYF. CDR3 bases: TGTGCCAGCACCGAGGACAGGACACAAGAGACCCAGTACTTC.

This clonotype was recorded many times. J is TRBJ2-5 and V is TRBV12-3 or TRBV12-4; 10 bases match TRBD1. Losses at the gene ends were 4 bases for V and 9 bases for J; bases not matched to a gene: 11. This CDR3 has 15 amino acids. The CDR3 DNA follows: TGTGCCAGCAGTTCCCCCTCCGGACAGGGGGGACCCCAGTACTTC. Translated, it gives CASSSPSGQGGPQYF.

This clonotype was recorded at least ten times. The chain is built from TRBV28 and TRBJ1-2; D is perhaps TRBD1 (5 bases). V lost 7 bases and J 8 bases, leaving 14 bases between the germline ends. Germline V gene sequence: CDR1 MDHEN, CDR2 SYDVKM. CDR3 length equals 12 residues. The DNA for the CDR3 is TGTGCCAGCAACCGACAGTACCGCGGCTACACCTTC. Its translation: CASNRQYRGYTF.

This clonotype was seen at least ten times. V gene TRBV5-6 combines with J gene TRBJ1-1, with 7 bases lining up with TRBD1. V lost 9 bases and J lost 7; bases outside the gene matches: 6. The CDR3 spans 11 residues. Germline values: CDR1 SGHDT, CDR2 YYEEEE. The CDR3 region has the DNA TGTGCCACGTACAGGGGTGTTGAAGCTTTCTTT. This sequence encodes CATYRGVEAFF. Complete variable domain (other parts from reference TRBV5-6 and TRBJ1-1): DAGVTQSPTHLIKTRGQQVTLRCSPKSGHDTVSWYQQALGQGPQFIFQYYEEEERQRGNFPDRFSGHQFPNYSSELNVNALLLGDSALYLCATYRGVEAFFGQGTRLTVV.

This clonotype was picked up many times. V and J are TRBV28 and TRBJ1-3; D possibly corresponds to TRBD1 (5 bases). The ends were cut back, 6 bases at V and 0 bases at J, with 15 bases in the middle. CDR1 and CDR2 from the germline V gene are MDHEN and SYDVKM. The CDR3 spans 16 residues. CDR3 in amino acids: CASSPQGLNSGNTIYF. The CDR3 coding sequence is TGTGCCAGCAGCCCTCAGGGCCTTAACTCTGGAAACACCATATATTTT.

This clonotype was observed many times. The chain uses TRBV7-2 and TRBJ1-1, with a possible D match to TRBD1 (6 bases). The germline V and J ends were trimmed by 2 bases and 5 bases, with 15 bases remaining between them. Per the germline V gene, CDR1 is SGHTA and CDR2 is FQGNSA. The length of the CDR3 is 15 residues. The CDR3 reads CASSLRIQGITEAFF. CDR3 nucleotide sequence: TGTGCCAGCAGCTTACGGATACAGGGTATTACTGAAGCTTTCTTT.

At least ten counts were recorded for this clonotype. The chain uses TRBV12-3 or TRBV12-4 and TRBJ2-3; TRBD1 is a possible D gene (5 bases). The CDR3 covers 13 residues. V was shortened by 3 bases and J by 5 bases, with 9 bases between the two germline ends. The CDR3 DNA reads as TGTGCCAGCAGTTTTGGGGCCCGAGATACGCAGTATTTT. Protein sequence: CASSFGARDTQYF.

This sequence joins TRBV29-1 and TRBJ2-5, with D possibly TRBD1 on 5 matching bases. V was clipped by 4 bases and J by 2 bases, with 11 bases between them. This CDR3 comprises 13 residues. Germline V gives CDR1 SQVTM, CDR2 ANQGSEA. This CDR3 reads CSVGGSEQETQYF. CDR3 DNA: TGCAGCGTTGGGGGCTCCGAGCAAGAGACCCAGTACTTC.

Many counts were recorded for this clonotype. The rearrangement links TRBV25-1 to TRBJ2-5; possibly TRBD1 or TRBD2 for D (5 bases each). The germline V gene has CDR1 MGHDK and CDR2 SYGVNS. This CDR3 comprises 13 residues. V was shortened by 6 bases and J by 0 bases, with 8 bases between the two germline ends. CDR3 in DNA: TGTGCCAGCAGGGGACGTAACCAAGAGACCCAGTACTTC. This sequence encodes CASRGRNQETQYF. The complete variable domain, with remaining parts taken from reference TRBV25-1 and TRBJ2-5, reads EADIYQTPRYLVIGTGKKITLECSQTMGHDKMYWYQQDPGMELHLIHYSYGVNSTEKGDLSSESTVSRIRTEHFPLTLESARPSHTSQYLCASRGRNQETQYFGPGTRLLVL.

This clonotype was recorded many times. The V and J genes are TRBV28 and TRBJ2-4; possibly TRBD1 or TRBD2 for D (6 bases each). This CDR3 comprises 16 residues. The germline gives CDR1 MDHEN, CDR2 SYDVKM. V lost 5 bases and J 1 base, leaving 15 bases between the germline ends. CDR3 sequence: CASSPWGAGAKNIQYF. The DNA of the CDR3 is TGTGCCAGCAGTCCATGGGGGGCTGGGGCCAAAAACATTCAGTACTTC.

This chain joins TRBV6-5 and TRBJ1-2, with D maybe TRBD1 (5 bases). The CDR3 runs 16 residues. Trimming removed 5 bases at V and 8 bases at J, with 24 bases between. Germline CDR1 MNHEY, CDR2 SVGAGI. In DNA form, the CDR3 reads TGTGCCAGCAGTCTCCTGGGACCCCAAGGTGGCAGGGGCTACACCTTC. This encodes CASSLLGPQGGRGYTF.

There are many counts of this clonotype. This rearrangement joins TRBV7-2 to TRBJ1-1; the match to TRBD1 covers 10 bases. CDR1 is SGHTA and CDR2 is FQGNSA in the germline V gene. CDR3 length: 17 amino acids. Losses at the gene ends were 3 bases for V and 1 base for J; bases not matched to a gene: 8. As DNA, the CDR3 is TGTGCCAGCAGCTTCCAGACAGGGGGCGCGGGGAACACTGAAGCTTTCTTT. Its protein is CASSFQTGGAGNTEAFF.

Many counts were recorded for this clonotype. The chain uses TRBV7-2 and TRBJ2-3, with TRBD2 matching 13 bases. Per germline, CDR1 SGHTA and CDR2 FQGNSA. V was pared by 5 bases and J by 0 bases, with 5 bases of the junction left unmatched. This CDR3 is built from 17 residues. The CDR3: CASSRTSGGPSTDTQYF. CDR3 nucleotide sequence: TGTGCCAGCAGCCGGACTAGCGGGGGACCTAGCACAGATACGCAGTATTTT. The full variable domain, completed using reference TRBV7-2 and TRBJ2-3, is GAGVSQSPSNKVTEKGKDVELRCDPISGHTALYWYRQSLGQGLEFLIYFQGNSAPDKSGLPSDRFSAERTGGSVSTLTIQRTQQEDSAVYLCASSRTSGGPSTDTQYFGPGTRLTVL.